These 10 T cell receptor beta chains came from one sample sequenced in a study of T cell changes during pregnancy in multiple sclerosis. The assay was immunoSEQ multiplex PCR, and TCRdb's table has in-frame clones only and misses some. Here the sample spans some 20,000 clones, 80% to 90% being singletons. Sequences were derived from CD8+ T cells from peripheral blood mononuclear cells, sampled after pregnancy. The receptor source for this set is a female donor in good health, enrolled as a control in a pregnancy study.

The J gene is TRBJ1-2, the V gene TRBV5-6; 8 nucleotides align to TRBD1. V was clipped by 9 bases and J by 8 bases; unmatched bases: 12. Germline V gene data show CDR1 as SGHDT and CDR2 as YYEEEE. CDR3 length: 13 amino acids. The CDR3 DNA sequence: TGTGCCACCCGCTGGACAGGGCTAGGGGGCTACACCTTC. Encoded protein: CATRWTGLGGYTF.

The genes are TRBV10-3 and TRBJ2-7, with a possible D match to TRBD1 (5 bases). Per germline, CDR1 ENHRY and CDR2 SYGVKD. Trimming removed 10 bases from V and 2 bases from J, with 12 bases in between. CDR3 length: 12 residues. The chain's CDR3 is CATLTETYEQYF. CDR3 nucleotides: TGTGCCACTCTGACAGAGACCTACGAGCAGTACTTC.

The V call is TRBV9, the J call TRBJ1-4; no reliable D call. This CDR3 has 17 amino acids. CDR1 is SGDLS, CDR2 YYNGEE, per germline. V lost 2 bases and J 3 bases, leaving 17 bases between the germline ends. The CDR3 reads CASSVRDLPGPNEKLFF. DNA of the CDR3: TGTGCCAGCAGCGTCCGGGATCTCCCGGGCCCTAATGAAAAACTGTTTTTT.

V usage is TRBV7-9 and J usage is TRBJ2-3, with 7 bases matching TRBD1. The CDR3 has 14 amino acids. Trimming removed 6 bases from V and 1 base from J; junction bases left unmatched: 4. The germline V gene has CDR1 SEHNR and CDR2 FQNEAQ (reference sequence). The CDR3 nucleotides are TGTGCCAGCAGAGGACAGGAGGGCACAGATACGCAGTATTTT. Translation: CASRGQEGTDTQYF.

The genes are TRBV7-9 and TRBJ2-3, with 12 bases matching TRBD2. Germline values: CDR1 SEHNR, CDR2 FQNEAQ (reference sequence). V shed 1 base, J shed 2 bases, and the junction held 4 bases outside the gene matches. The CDR3 has 17 amino acids. The CDR3 protein is CASSLVTSGGTTDTQYF. As DNA, the CDR3 is TGTGCCAGCAGCTTAGTTACTAGCGGGGGGACCACAGATACGCAGTATTTT.

The chain uses TRBV5-6 and TRBJ2-3, with TRBD2 identical over 12 bases. With V trimmed by 2 bases and J by 3 bases, 4 bases remained unmatched. This CDR3 has 16 amino acids. Per the germline V gene, CDR1 is SGHDT and CDR2 is YYEEEE. The CDR3 DNA sequence: TGTGCCAGCAGCTTCCCTAGCGGGGGGGTAACAGATACGCAGTATTTT. The encoded protein is CASSFPSGGVTDTQYF.

V is TRBV9 and J is TRBJ2-3, with 12 bases that match TRBD2. CDR1 and CDR2 from the germline V gene are SGDLS and YYNGEE. The CDR3 is 16 residues long. V was pared by 4 bases and J by 2 bases, with 5 bases of the junction left unmatched. The CDR3 reads CASSSGLAGHTDTQYF. DNA of the CDR3: TGTGCCAGCAGCTCGGGACTAGCGGGTCACACAGATACGCAGTATTTT.

This clone was recorded a few times. The rearrangement links TRBV27 to TRBJ2-1, with a weak D call TRBD2 (6 bases). The CDR3 consists of 13 residues. V was cut by 7 bases and J by 2 bases, with 9 bases left in between. From germline, CDR1 is MNHEY and CDR2 SMNVEV (reference sequence). CDR3 nucleotide sequence: TGTGCCAGCACGGACTACCCCTACAATGAGCAGTTCTTC. It encodes CASTDYPYNEQFF.

The chain has TRBV15 and TRBJ1-2, with 7 bases identical to TRBD1. Germline-derived CDR1 and CDR2 are LNHNV and YYDKDF (reference sequence). Germline trimming cut 1 base from V and 4 bases from J; bases unmatched to any gene: 12. The CDR3 sequence is 17 residues long. The DNA of the CDR3 is TGTGCCACCAGCAGAGTCCCCTCTGACAGGGAAGGCTATGGCTACACCTTC. Protein sequence: CATSRVPSDREGYGYTF.

The chain carries TRBV7-9 and TRBJ1-4; the D gene is possibly TRBD1 (5 bases). CDR3 length: 12 amino acids. Germline loops: CDR1 SEHNR, CDR2 FQNEAQ (reference sequence). V was clipped by 6 bases and J by 5 bases, with 7 bases between them. The DNA for the CDR3 is TGTGCCAGCAGACAGGAGAATGAAAAACTGTTTTTT. Protein product: CASRQENEKLFF.